The present T cell receptor (beta chain) was sequenced within a study of blood T cell repertoires in COVID-19. The overall study: Both acute and convalescent COVID-19 samples were obtained from the United States, Italy and Spain. PBMCs, B-cell-depleted T cells, or T cells provided the cDNA or gDNA that made up the material.

Study processing details: Nucleated cell number was recorded as an estimate derived from reference gene primer amplification. Assay used: immunoSEQ multiplex PCR; TCRdb lists only in-frame clones, some missing. The V and J calls and clone size come from that table; D and trimming were worked out from the DNA. This table has about 160,000 clones, about 85% appearing once. Source material: peripheral blood. The sequence came from a human donor with acute or convalescent COVID-19. The donor label of this sample is uncertain.

CDR3 protein: CASSQAAGRGHSNQPQHF. In DNA, the CDR3 is TGTGCCAGCAGCCAAGCGGCTGGCAGGGGGCATAGCAATCAGCCCCAGCATTTT. The chain has TRBV4-2 and TRBJ1-5; TRBD1 matches at 8 bases. Germline V lookup: CDR1 LGHNA, CDR2 YNFKEQ. V shed 1 base, J shed 0 bases, and the junction held 8 bases outside the gene matches. The CDR3 is 18 amino acids.